These 14 T cell receptor beta chains share one sample of origin, sequenced in a study of T-cell memory formation after mild COVID-19. TCRdb recomputed calls from the 5' RACE reads with MiXCR, one row per CDR3 protein. The sample has under 250,000 distinct CDR3 sequences, around 30% seen once. The sample was PBMCs or a T cell subset sorted from them (not recorded which). Every receptor here comes from an adult woman who had mild COVID-19 (a few samples of this study predate the infection). Cell type and time point are not known.

The chain joins TRBV3-1 to TRBJ1-6; D perhaps matches TRBD1 (5 bases). This CDR3 is built from 14 residues. Trimming pared 1 base from V and 9 bases from J, leaving 10 bases between. Germline loops: CDR1 LGHDT, CDR2 YNNKEL (reference sequence). In DNA form, the CDR3 reads TGTGCCAGCAGCCAAGTAAGGGGTGGTTCACCCCTCCACTTT. Its translation is CASSQVRGGSPLHF. Looking up the rest from reference TRBV3-1 and TRBJ1-6 gives the full variable domain: DTAVSQTPKYLVTQMGNDKSIKCEQNLGHDTMYWYKQDSKKFLKIMFSYNNKELIINETVPNRFSPKSPDKAHLNLHINSLELGDSAVYFCASSQVRGGSPLHFGNGTRLTVT.

This clonotype was seen only a few times. The genes are TRBV7-3 and TRBJ2-2; TRBD1 is a possible D gene (7 bases). V lost 1 base and J lost 6, with 15 bases in between. The length of the CDR3 is 16 residues. CDR1 is SGHTA, CDR2 FQGTGA, per germline. The CDR3 bases are TGTGCCAGCAGCTTAAGGAGTACAGGGGAGGCCGGGGAGCTGTTTTTT. It translates to CASSLRSTGEAGELFF.

This clonotype has more than one count but fewer than ten. In DNA form, the CDR3 reads TGTGCCAGCAGCTCCTCGGGGGGGAATGGCTACACCTTC. Its protein is CASSSSGGNGYTF. The chain carries TRBV12-3 or TRBV12-4 and TRBJ1-2; tentative D call: TRBD1 (5 bases). The V end was cut by 6 bases, the J end by 6 bases, with 14 bases between. The CDR3 has 13 residues.

The chain is built from TRBV30 and TRBJ2-7, with a tentative D call TRBD2 (5 bases). From germline, CDR1 is GTSNPN and CDR2 SVGIG (reference sequence). Trimming shortened V by 3 bases and J by 4 bases, and 13 bases separated the two germline ends. CDR3 size: 13 residues. The CDR3 coding sequence is TGTGCCTGGAGCCCAAGCCCGGGGTACGAGCAGTACTTC. Its protein product is CAWSPSPGYEQYF. The full variable domain, in which reference TRBV30 and TRBJ2-7 provide the parts outside the CDR3, is SQTIHQWPATLVQPVGSPLSLECTVEGTSNPNLYWYRQAAGRGLQLLFYSVGIGQISSEVPQNLSASRPQDRQFILSSKKLLLSDSGFYLCAWSPSPGYEQYFGPGTRLTVT.

This clonotype was recorded a few times. CDR3: CASSHRDRGLEDETGELFF. The CDR3 nucleotides read TGTGCCAGCAGCCACCGGGACAGGGGGCTTGAGGACGAAACCGGGGAGCTGTTTTTT. The rearrangement joins TRBV12-3 or TRBV12-4 to TRBJ2-2; 12 positions match TRBD1. V dropped 6 bases and J dropped 5; count of bases not matched to a gene: 16. CDR3 length: 19 residues.

The rearrangement links TRBV15 to TRBJ2-7; D may be TRBD1 (5 bases). Germline CDR1 reads LNHNV; CDR2 reads YYDKDF (reference sequence). The CDR3 length is 14 residues. The V and J ends lost 1 base and 2 bases respectively, with 9 bases between them. The CDR3 coding sequence is TGTGCCACCAGCAGAGCTAGGGGTACCTACGAGCAGTACTTC. Encoded protein: CATSRARGTYEQYF.

The V gene is TRBV28, the J gene TRBJ2-2; 9 bases match TRBD2. Looked up from germline, CDR1 is MDHEN and CDR2 is SYDVKM. The V segment lost 7 bases and the J segment 7 bases; nucleotides outside the gene matches: 10. The CDR3 has 15 amino acids. CDR3: CASMVAGGPNGELFF. The DNA for the CDR3 is TGTGCCAGCATGGTCGCGGGAGGGCCTAACGGGGAGCTGTTTTTT.

The chain has TRBV5-1 and TRBJ2-5, with D perhaps TRBD2 (5 bases). Germline CDR1 and CDR2: SGHRS and YFSETQ. The V end lost 7 bases, the J end lost 1 base, and 11 bases lay between the germline ends. The CDR3 sequence is 13 residues long. This CDR3 is CASFGGLQETQYF. The CDR3, as DNA: TGCGCCAGCTTCGGAGGTCTCCAAGAGACCCAGTACTTC.

The V call is TRBV7-2, the J call TRBJ2-3, with TRBD1 identical over 8 bases. CDR1 is SGHTA, CDR2 FQGNSA, per germline. The CDR3 has 15 amino acids. V shed 1 base, J shed 5 bases, and the junction held 5 bases outside the gene matches. CDR3 sequence: CASSLGQGAVDTQYF. CDR3 DNA sequence: TGTGCCAGCAGCTTAGGGCAGGGGGCCGTAGATACGCAGTATTTT.

The chain combines TRBV19 with TRBJ1-2; perhaps TRBD1 as D (6 bases). CDR1 LNHDA and CDR2 SQIVND come from the germline V gene (reference sequence). V was shortened by 5 bases and J by 4 bases, with 11 bases between the two germline ends. This CDR3 contains 13 residues. In DNA form, the CDR3 reads TGTGCCAGTAGTCAACAGGGTGGCTATGGCTACACCTTC. Its translation: CASSQQGGYGYTF.

This clonotype was counted a few times. V and J are TRBV4-1 and TRBJ2-3, with a weak D call TRBD2 (6 bases). The germline V gene has CDR1 MGHRA and CDR2 YSYEKL. The V gene lost 2 bases and the J gene lost 5 bases, with 17 bases spanning the gap. CDR3 size: 16 residues. The CDR3 loop reads CASSQSIGGLGDTQYF. As DNA, the CDR3 is TGCGCCAGCAGCCAATCAATCGGGGGATTGGGAGATACGCAGTATTTT.

CDR3 residues: CAISESAWELFF. In DNA form, the CDR3 reads TGTGCCATCAGTGAGTCGGCCTGGGAGCTGTTTTTT. The gene calls are TRBV10-3 and TRBJ2-2; D is undetermined. The CDR3 is 12 amino acids. With 0 bases removed from V and 9 bases from J, the gap between germline ends came to 5 bases. From germline, CDR1 is ENHRY and CDR2 SYGVKD.

Only a few counts were recorded for this clonotype. The chain joins TRBV7-9 to TRBJ1-2; D call uncertain. Looked up from germline, CDR1 is SEHNR and CDR2 is FQNEAQ (reference sequence). The CDR3 consists of 13 residues. V gave up 0 bases and J gave up 10 bases, with 12 bases separating them. The CDR3, as DNA: TGTGCCAGCAGCTTAGCAGCCGGACCATACTACACCTTC. This translates into CASSLAAGPYYTF.

The chain has TRBV7-8 and TRBJ1-1; D might be TRBD1 (5 bases). Looked up from germline, CDR1 is SGHVS and CDR2 is FQNEAQ. CDR3 length equals 14 residues. The ends were cut back, 1 base at V and 6 bases at J, with 12 bases in the middle. The CDR3 protein is CASSLVQGRAEAFF. As DNA, the CDR3 is TGTGCCAGCAGCTTAGTTCAGGGTCGGGCTGAAGCTTTCTTT.